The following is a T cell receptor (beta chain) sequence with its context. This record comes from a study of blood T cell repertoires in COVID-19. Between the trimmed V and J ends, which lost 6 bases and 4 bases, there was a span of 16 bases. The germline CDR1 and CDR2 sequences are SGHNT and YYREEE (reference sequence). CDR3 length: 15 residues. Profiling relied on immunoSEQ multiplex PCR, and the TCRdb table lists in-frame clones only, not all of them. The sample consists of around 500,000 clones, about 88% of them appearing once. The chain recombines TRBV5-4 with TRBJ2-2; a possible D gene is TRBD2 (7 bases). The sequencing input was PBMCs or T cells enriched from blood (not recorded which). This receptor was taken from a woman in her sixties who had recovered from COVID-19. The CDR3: CASTIRGGPTGELFF. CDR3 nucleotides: TGTGCCAGCACCATTAGGGGGGGTCCCACCGGGGAGCTGTTTTTT.